This T cell receptor (beta chain) was obtained from a study of identifying expanded T cells in peripheral blood. Whole-study findings and limits: Over about two and four weeks, about 16 and 20 clones changed, versus around 1.3 between replicates. Variance in clone template counts between approximately two-week samples significantly increased with total template count across all healthy donors.

Sequencing was performed with immunoSEQ multiplex PCR; in TCRdb, only in-frame clones are kept and a portion is missing. The data hold about 78,000 clones, with more than 70% observed a single time. No infections or other immune events were documented during collection. Points on this clone: Its antigen is undetermined.

What was sequenced was blood. This receptor was taken from a person between 18 and 70 years old in good health.

The CDR3 protein is CASSFAITGYTNEKLFF. For the CDR3, the DNA is TGTGCCAGTAGCTTCGCCATAACAGGGTATACTAATGAAAAACTGTTTTTT. The rearrangement joins TRBV19 to TRBJ1-4, with a weak D call TRBD1 (6 bases). The CDR3 is 17 residues long. Between the trimmed V and J ends, which lost 6 bases and 2 bases, there was a span of 19 bases. Germline values: CDR1 LNHDA, CDR2 SQIVND (reference sequence).